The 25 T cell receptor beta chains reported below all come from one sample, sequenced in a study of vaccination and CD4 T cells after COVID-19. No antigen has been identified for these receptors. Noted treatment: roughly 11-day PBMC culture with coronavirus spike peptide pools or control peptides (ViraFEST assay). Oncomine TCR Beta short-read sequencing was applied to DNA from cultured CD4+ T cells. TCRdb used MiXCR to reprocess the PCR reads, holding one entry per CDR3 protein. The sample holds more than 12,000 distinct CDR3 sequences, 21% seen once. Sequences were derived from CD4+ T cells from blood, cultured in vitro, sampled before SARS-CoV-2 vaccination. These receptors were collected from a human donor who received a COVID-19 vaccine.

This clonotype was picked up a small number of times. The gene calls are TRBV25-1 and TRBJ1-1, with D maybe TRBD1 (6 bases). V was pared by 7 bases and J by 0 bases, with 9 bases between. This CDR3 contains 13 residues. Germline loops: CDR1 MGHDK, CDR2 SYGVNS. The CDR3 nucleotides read TGTGCCAGCAAGGGGGGCATGAACACTGAAGCTTTCTTT. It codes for CASKGGMNTEAFF.

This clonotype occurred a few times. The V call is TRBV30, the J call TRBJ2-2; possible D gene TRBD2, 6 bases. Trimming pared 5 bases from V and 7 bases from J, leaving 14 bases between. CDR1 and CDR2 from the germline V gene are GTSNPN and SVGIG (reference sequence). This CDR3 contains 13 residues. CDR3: CAWATGRNGELFF. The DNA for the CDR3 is TGTGCCTGGGCGACGGGGAGGAACGGGGAGCTGTTTTTT.

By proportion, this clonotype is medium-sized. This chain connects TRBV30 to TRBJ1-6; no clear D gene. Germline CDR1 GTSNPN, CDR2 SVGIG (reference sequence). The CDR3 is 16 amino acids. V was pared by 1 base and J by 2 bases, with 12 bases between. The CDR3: CAWSDPRGTYNSPLHF. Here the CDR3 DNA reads TGTGCCTGGAGTGATCCTCGTGGAACCTATAATTCACCCCTCCACTTT. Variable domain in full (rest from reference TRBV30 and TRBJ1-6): SQTIHQWPATLVQPVGSPLSLECTVEGTSNPNLYWYRQAAGRGLQLLFYSVGIGQISSEVPQNLSASRPQDRQFILSSKKLLLSDSGFYLCAWSDPRGTYNSPLHFGNGTRLTVT.

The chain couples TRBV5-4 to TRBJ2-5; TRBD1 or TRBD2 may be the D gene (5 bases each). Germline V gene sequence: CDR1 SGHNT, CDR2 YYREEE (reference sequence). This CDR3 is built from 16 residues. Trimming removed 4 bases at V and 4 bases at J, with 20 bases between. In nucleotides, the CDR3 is TGTGCCAGCAGCGTATTCAAGACGGGACCTCGAGAGACCCAGTACTTC. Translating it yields CASSVFKTGPRETQYF.

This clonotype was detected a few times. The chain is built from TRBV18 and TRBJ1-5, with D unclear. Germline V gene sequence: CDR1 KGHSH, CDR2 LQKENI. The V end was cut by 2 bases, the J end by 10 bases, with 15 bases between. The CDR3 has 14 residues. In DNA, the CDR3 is TGTGCCAGCTCACCAAGCACCGGGTTACAACCCCAGCATTTT. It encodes CASSPSTGLQPQHF.

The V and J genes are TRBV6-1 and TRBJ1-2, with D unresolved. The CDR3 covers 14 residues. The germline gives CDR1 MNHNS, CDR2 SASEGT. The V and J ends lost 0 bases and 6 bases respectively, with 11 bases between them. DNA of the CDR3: TGTGCCAGCAGTGAAGCGGGCATCCGGGATGGCTACACCTTC. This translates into CASSEAGIRDGYTF.

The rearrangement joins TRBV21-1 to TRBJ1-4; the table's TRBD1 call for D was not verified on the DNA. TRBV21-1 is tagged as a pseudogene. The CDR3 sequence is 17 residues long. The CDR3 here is CASSKESPTGTNEKLFF. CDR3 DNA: TGTGCCAGCAGCAAAGAATCCCCGACAGGGACTAATGAAAAACTGTTTTTT.

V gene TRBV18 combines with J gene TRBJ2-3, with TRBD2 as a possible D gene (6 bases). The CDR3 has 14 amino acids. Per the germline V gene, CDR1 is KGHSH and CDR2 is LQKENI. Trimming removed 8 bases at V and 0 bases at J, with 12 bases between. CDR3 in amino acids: CASTLAFSTDTQYF. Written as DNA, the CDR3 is TGTGCCAGCACCCTAGCGTTCAGCACAGATACGCAGTATTTT.

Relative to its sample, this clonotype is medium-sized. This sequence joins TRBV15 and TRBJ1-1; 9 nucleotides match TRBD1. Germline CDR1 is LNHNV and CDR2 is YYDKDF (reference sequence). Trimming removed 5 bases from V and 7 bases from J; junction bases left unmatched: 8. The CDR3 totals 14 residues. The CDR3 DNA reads TGTGCCACCAGCCGCCGGGACAGGGCCAGTGAAGCTTTCTTT. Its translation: CATSRRDRASEAFF.

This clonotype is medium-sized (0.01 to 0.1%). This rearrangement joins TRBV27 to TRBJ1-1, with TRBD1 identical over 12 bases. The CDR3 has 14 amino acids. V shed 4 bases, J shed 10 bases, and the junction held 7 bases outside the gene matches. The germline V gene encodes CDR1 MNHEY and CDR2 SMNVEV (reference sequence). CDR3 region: CASSSQRDRGRAFF. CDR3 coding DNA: TGTGCCAGCAGTTCGCAACGGGACAGGGGGCGAGCTTTCTTT.

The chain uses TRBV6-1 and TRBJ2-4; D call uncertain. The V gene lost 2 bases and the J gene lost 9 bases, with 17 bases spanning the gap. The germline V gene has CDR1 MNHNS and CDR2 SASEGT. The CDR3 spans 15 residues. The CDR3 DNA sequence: TGTGCCAGCAGTGAATTCCAATTGCCCGAAATCATTCAGTACTTC. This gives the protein CASSEFQLPEIIQYF.

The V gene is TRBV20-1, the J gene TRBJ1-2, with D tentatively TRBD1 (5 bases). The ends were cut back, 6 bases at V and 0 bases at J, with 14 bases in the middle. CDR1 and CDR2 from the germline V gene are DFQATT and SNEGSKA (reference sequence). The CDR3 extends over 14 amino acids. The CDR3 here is CSALGGDANYGYTF. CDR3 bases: TGCAGTGCCCTGGGGGGGGACGCTAACTATGGCTACACCTTC.

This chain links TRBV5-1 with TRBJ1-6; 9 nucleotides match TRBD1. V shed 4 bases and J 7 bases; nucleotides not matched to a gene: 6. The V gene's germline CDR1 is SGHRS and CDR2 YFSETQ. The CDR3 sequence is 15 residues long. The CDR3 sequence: CASSLQGAKNSPLHF. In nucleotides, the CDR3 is TGCGCCAGCAGCCTACAGGGGGCGAAGAATTCACCCCTCCACTTT. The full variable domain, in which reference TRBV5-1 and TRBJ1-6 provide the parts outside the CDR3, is KAGVTQTPRYLIKTRGQQVTLSCSPISGHRSVSWYQQTPGQGLQFLFEYFSETQRNKGNFPGRFSGRQFSNSRSEMNVSTLELGDSALYLCASSLQGAKNSPLHFGNGTRLTVT.

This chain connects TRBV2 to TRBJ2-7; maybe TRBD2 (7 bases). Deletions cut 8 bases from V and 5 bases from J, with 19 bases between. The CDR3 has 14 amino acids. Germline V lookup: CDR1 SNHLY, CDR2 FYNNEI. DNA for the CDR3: TGTGCCAGCTCTTCGGGGGGCACTGGGGACGAGCAGTACTTC. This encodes CASSSGGTGDEQYF.

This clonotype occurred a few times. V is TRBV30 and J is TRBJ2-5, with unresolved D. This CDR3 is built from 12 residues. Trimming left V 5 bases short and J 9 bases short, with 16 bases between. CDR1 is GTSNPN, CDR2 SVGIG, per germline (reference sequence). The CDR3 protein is CAWANHQGAQYF. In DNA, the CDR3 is TGTGCCTGGGCCAATCACCAAGGTGCCCAGTACTTC.

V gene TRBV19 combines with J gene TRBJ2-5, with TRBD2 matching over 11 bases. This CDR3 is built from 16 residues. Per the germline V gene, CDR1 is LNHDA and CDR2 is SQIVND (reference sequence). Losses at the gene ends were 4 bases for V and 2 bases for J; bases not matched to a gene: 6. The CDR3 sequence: CASSTGLAGVQETQYF. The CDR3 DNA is TGTGCCAGTAGTACTGGACTAGCGGGCGTACAAGAGACCCAGTACTTC.

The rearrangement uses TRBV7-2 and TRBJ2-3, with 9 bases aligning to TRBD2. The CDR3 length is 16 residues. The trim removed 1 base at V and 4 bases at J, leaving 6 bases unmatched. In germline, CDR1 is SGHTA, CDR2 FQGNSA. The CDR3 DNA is TGTGCCAGCAGCTTAGATGTGCGGGGGGGTCCAGATACGCAGTATTTT. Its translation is CASSLDVRGGPDTQYF.

CDR3 sequence (DNA): TGTGCCACCAGTGACCCCAGGGGGCGTCGGGGCGAGCAGTTCTTC. Translated: CATSDPRGRRGEQFF. This sequence joins TRBV24-1 and TRBJ2-1; the match to TRBD1 covers 8 bases. The germline CDR1 and CDR2 sequences are KGHDR and SFDVKD. This CDR3 region has 15 residues. V shed 4 bases, J shed 10 bases, and the junction held 11 bases outside the gene matches.

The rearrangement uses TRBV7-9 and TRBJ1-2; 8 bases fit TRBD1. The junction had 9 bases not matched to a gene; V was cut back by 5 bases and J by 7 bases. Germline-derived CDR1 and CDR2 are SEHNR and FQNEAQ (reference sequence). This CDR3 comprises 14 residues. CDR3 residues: CASSRQQGVAGYTF. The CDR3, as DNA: TGTGCCAGCAGCCGCCAACAGGGGGTCGCTGGCTACACCTTC.

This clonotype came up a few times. For the CDR3, the DNA is TGTGCCAGCAGCTTGGGATCCCAGGGACAGTTTCGCTACACCTTC. Its protein product is CASSLGSQGQFRYTF. The genes are TRBV5-5 and TRBJ1-2; 7 positions match TRBD1. V was clipped by 0 bases and J by 9 bases; unmatched bases: 11. Per germline, CDR1 SGHKS and CDR2 YYEKEE (reference sequence). The CDR3 has 15 amino acids.

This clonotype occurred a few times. The CDR3 nucleotides are TGTGCCAGCAGCATTGGGGCGGAATCCTACGAGCAGTACTTC. Translation gives CASSIGAESYEQYF. The V and J genes are TRBV7-9 and TRBJ2-7, with D maybe TRBD1 (5 bases). Germline V lookup: CDR1 SEHNR, CDR2 FQNEAQ (reference sequence). This CDR3 spans 14 amino acids. Trimming left V 5 bases short and J 1 base short, with 12 bases between. The full variable domain, in which reference TRBV7-9 and TRBJ2-7 provide the parts outside the CDR3, is DTGVSQNPRHKITKRGQNVTFRCDPISEHNRLYWYRQTLGQGPEFLTYFQNEAQLEKSRLLSDRFSAERPKGSFSTLEIQRTEQGDSAMYLCASSIGAESYEQYFGPGTRLTVT.

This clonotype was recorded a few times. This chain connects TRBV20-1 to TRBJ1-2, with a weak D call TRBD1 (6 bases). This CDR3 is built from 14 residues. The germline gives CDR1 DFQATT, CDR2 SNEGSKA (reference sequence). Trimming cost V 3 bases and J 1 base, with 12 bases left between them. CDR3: CSASNRENNYGYTF. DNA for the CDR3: TGCAGTGCTAGTAACAGGGAAAATAACTATGGCTACACCTTC.

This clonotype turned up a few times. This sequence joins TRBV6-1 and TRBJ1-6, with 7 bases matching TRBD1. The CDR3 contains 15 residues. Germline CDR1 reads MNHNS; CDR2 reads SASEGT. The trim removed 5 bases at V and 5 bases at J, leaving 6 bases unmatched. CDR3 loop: CASSRADRDNSPLHF. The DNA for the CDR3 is TGTGCCAGCAGTCGAGCCGACAGGGATAATTCACCCCTCCACTTT.

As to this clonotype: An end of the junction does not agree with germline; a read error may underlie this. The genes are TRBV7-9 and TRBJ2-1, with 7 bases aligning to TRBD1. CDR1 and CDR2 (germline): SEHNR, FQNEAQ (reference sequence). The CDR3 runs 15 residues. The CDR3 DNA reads TGTGCCAGCAGCTTAACGAGGGGGCGCGAGAATGGGCAGTTCTTC. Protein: CASSLTRGRENGQFF.

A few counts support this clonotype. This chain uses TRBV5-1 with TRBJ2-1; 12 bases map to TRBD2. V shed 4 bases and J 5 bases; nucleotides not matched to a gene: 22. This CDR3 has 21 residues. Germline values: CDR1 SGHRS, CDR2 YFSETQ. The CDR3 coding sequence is TGCGCCAGCAGCCTGTGGTCTAGCGGGGGGGTCTCCAGACTCGAAAACAATGAGCAGTTCTTC. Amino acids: CASSLWSSGGVSRLENNEQFF.